This section outlines one T cell receptor beta chain sequence together with its context. Its antigen remains unknown. The sample originates from a study of T cells after yellow fever vaccination. Turning to the study itself: The authors prepared low-cell-number fractions using SMART-Seq v4 Ultra Low Input.

TCRdb re-called the 5' RACE reads through MiXCR, storing one row per CDR3 protein. The repertoire holds more than 450,000 distinct CDR3 sequences, with 21% as singletons. Findings and limits, study-wide: Contamination of FACS-sorted repertoires by abundant clonotypes from the bulk population could occur.

The CDR3 totals 13 residues. The J segment lost 1 base and the V segment lost 7 bases, leaving 5 bases of the junction unmatched. Per germline, CDR1 SQVTM and CDR2 ANQGSEA. Sample: PBMCs, taken roughly 20 days after the first yellow fever vaccination. J is TRBJ2-7 and V is TRBV29-1; 9 positions agree with TRBD1. This sequence was found in a man aged 18 to 35 who received the YFV17D yellow fever vaccine. This CDR3 is CSARTGESYEQYF. CDR3 in DNA: TGCAGCGCTAGGACAGGGGAGTCCTACGAGCAGTACTTC.